Below are 3 T cell receptor beta chains sequenced from a single sample in a study of shared clonotypes between healthy human individuals. The assay was immunoSEQ multiplex PCR, and TCRdb's table has in-frame clones only and misses some. The table has about 2.2 million clones, 93% seen once. The naive CD8 subset, CD45RO-negative cells positively selected for CCR7, excluded terminally differentiated effector memory CD45RA+ cells. What was sequenced was naive CD8+ T cells from PBMCs. These receptors all stem from a man aged 18 to 29 in good health. Some clones in this sample may be carry-over from other donors' samples.

V is TRBV5-5 and J is TRBJ2-1, with TRBD2 matching over 11 bases. Germline V gene sequence: CDR1 SGHKS, CDR2 YYEKEE (reference sequence). With V trimmed by 0 bases and J by 9 bases, 11 bases remained unmatched. This CDR3 spans 17 amino acids. The CDR3 coding sequence is TGTGCCAGCAGCTTGGCGGTAACTAGCGGGAGAGGTGTTGAGCAGTTCTTC. Translated, it gives CASSLAVTSGRGVEQFF.

This clone was counted a single time. The rearrangement joins TRBV6-1 to TRBJ1-5, with D perhaps TRBD1 (5 bases). The V gene lost 0 bases and the J gene lost 2 bases, with 17 bases spanning the gap. Germline V gene lookup returns CDR1 MNHNS and CDR2 SASEGT. CDR3 length equals 18 residues. The CDR3 DNA sequence: TGTGCCAGCAGTGAAGCGGTCTACGACAGCTTCGGCAATCAGCCCCAGCATTTT. The encoded protein is CASSEAVYDSFGNQPQHF.

This sequence joins TRBV7-9 and TRBJ2-7; D tentatively fits TRBD1 or TRBD2 (5 bases each). Between the trimmed V and J ends, which lost 5 bases and 3 bases, there was a span of 20 bases. The CDR3 covers 16 residues. From germline, CDR1 is SEHNR and CDR2 FQNEAQ (reference sequence). The CDR3 region is CASSRPGRAPGYEQYF. Here the CDR3 DNA reads TGTGCCAGCAGCCGCCCGGGGCGGGCTCCCGGCTACGAGCAGTACTTC. Filled out from reference TRBV7-9 and TRBJ2-7, the complete variable domain reads DTGVSQNPRHKITKRGQNVTFRCDPISEHNRLYWYRQTLGQGPEFLTYFQNEAQLEKSRLLSDRFSAERPKGSFSTLEIQRTEQGDSAMYLCASSRPGRAPGYEQYFGPGTRLTVT.